This T cell receptor beta chain was sequenced in a study of T cell repertoires in cytomegalovirus infection. Across the whole study: It was recently identified HLA-C-restricted and well-studied HLA-B-restricted CMV epitopes that the study used. The public TCR beta signatures pointed to both CMV infection and matching HLA type.

Germline loops: CDR1 MNHEY, CDR2 SMNVEV (reference sequence). The CDR3 length is 14 residues. The germline V and J ends were trimmed by 6 bases and 2 bases, with 10 bases remaining between them. TCRdb processed the reads anew with MiXCR; each CDR3 protein has one entry. Of approximately 990,000 distinct CDR3 sequences listed, approximately 33% are singletons. This clonotype was observed many times. The antigen is unknown. Study results and limitations: Dominating the ex vivo response were TCR beta clonotypes that were CMV-specific and HLA-C-restricted. Pooled public TCR beta family frequency picked out CMV carriers with the relevant HLA.

The sample was cultured CD8+ T cells from PBMCs, taken from culture after CMV antigen stimulation. This clonotype was sampled from a human donor in good health (CMV status not recorded). Some clones in this sample may be carry-over from other donors' samples. The V call is TRBV27, the J call TRBJ2-2; no clear D. The CDR3 DNA is TGTGCCAGCAGCATGACGATAAACACCGGGGAGCTGTTTTTT. Protein sequence: CASSMTINTGELFF.